The entry that follows covers one TCR beta chain sequence. This sample stems from a study of CXCR3-negative and CXCR3-positive naive CD8 T cells. TRB cDNA libraries were made by UMI-labeled 5' RACE. TCRdb processed the 5' RACE reads again and assigns one entry to each CDR3 protein, with no DNA. The table for this sample gives about 120,000 distinct CDR3 sequences. CD45RO-CCR7+CD27+CD95- characterized naive CD8+ T cells. The CDR3 has 14 amino acids. Germline V lookup: CDR1 SNHLY, CDR2 FYNNEI. Sequenced sample: naive CXCR3- CD8+ T cells from blood. Subset reported: CD45RO-CCR7+CD27+CD95- naive CD8+ T cells lacking CXCR3 (TNR3-). This clonotype was obtained from a human donor in good health. Some clones in this sample may be carry-over from other donors' samples. This chain uses TRBV2 with TRBJ2-1. This chain's CDR3 is CASGPGSSYNEQFF.